This T cell receptor beta chain was documented in a study of cytomegalovirus exposure and HLA in healthy donors. On the study more broadly: A subsequent analysis stated that the 100 to 150 validation repertoires were run on the same platform as the roughly 700 first-cohort repertoires.

Germline assignment: CDR1 SGHDT and CDR2 YYEEEE. This CDR3 region has 18 residues. J lost 3 bases, V lost 0 bases, and 9 bases had no gene match. Findings of the study overall: Reported performance of the classifier showed diagnosis of cytomegalovirus status with high specificity and sensitivity. Researchers catalogued roughly 150 TCR beta chains as cytomegalovirus-associated.

Worth noting for this clone: Antigen unknown.

Here immunoSEQ multiplex PCR was the method, and the copy in TCRdb shows in-frame clones only, minus some. Here the sample spans under 100,000 clones, roughly 96% being singletons. This TCR derives from a man younger than 35 in good health and CMV-seronegative. Source material: PBMCs. The V gene is TRBV5-6, the J gene TRBJ2-1, with 10 bases matching TRBD2. The CDR3 sequence is CASSLGGPSGSIYNEQFF. DNA of the CDR3: TGTGCCAGCAGCTTGGGGGGACCTAGCGGGAGTATCTACAATGAGCAGTTCTTC.